The rows below give T cell receptor beta chains drawn from one sample of a study of blood T cell repertoires in COVID-19. Libraries were prepared by immunoSEQ multiplex PCR; TCRdb keeps only in-frame clonotypes and omits some of them. The table lists about 250,000 clones, about 85% of them singletons. The specimen was peripheral blood. All receptors derive from a young man with active or convalescent COVID-19. Each CDR3 is given with its conserved first and last residue. The D gene is left open where the match is weak. Clone size, where shown, is once, few, many, or a class for clones that have expanded.

j_call,d_call,v_call,clone_size,cdr3_nt,cdr3_aa
TRBJ2-7,TRBD1,TRBV7-9,.,TGTGCCAGCAGTTACCCGGGACAGAACTACGAGCAGTACTTC,CASSYPGQNYEQYF
TRBJ2-5,TRBD2,TRBV7-9,.,TGTGCCAGCAGTCCCAAAGCGGGGGGGCACGGGACCCAGTACTTC,CASSPKAGGHGTQYF
TRBJ1-2,TRBD1,TRBV25-1,.,TGTGCCAGCAGTCCAGTGACAGGGGTGCATGGCTACACCTTC,CASSPVTGVHGYTF
TRBJ1-1,.,TRBV11-2,.,TGTGCCAGCAGCCGGGGGGGCATCACTGAAGCTTTCTTT,CASSRGGITEAFF
TRBJ2-3,TRBD2,TRBV14,.,TGTGCCAGCAGCCAAGGAGTAACAGGTCCCGGGACTAGCGGGAGGTCCCTGAGCACAGATACGCAGTATTTT,CASSQGVTGPGTSGRSLSTDTQYF
TRBJ2-5,TRBD1,TRBV6-1,.,TGTGCCAGCAGCGAACAGGGGACGCAAGAGACCCAGTACTTC,CASSEQGTQETQYF
TRBJ2-5,TRBD2,TRBV3-1/TRBV3-2,.,TGTGCCAGCAGCCAAGTGGGACTACACCAAGAGACCCAGTACTTC,CASSQVGLHQETQYF
TRBJ2-7,TRBD2,TRBV11-1,.,TGTGCCAGCAGCTTAGCGGCGGGACTAGCGGGGTTAACCTACGAGCAGTACTTC,CASSLAAGLAGLTYEQYF
TRBJ1-2,TRBD1,TRBV7-9,few,TGTGCCAGCAGCACCGGACAGGGGTCAATTCCCCGCGGCTACACCTTC,CASSTGQGSIPRGYTF
TRBJ1-1,.,TRBV7-2,.,TGTGCCAGCATCCTTTTGGGAGGCGACACTGAAGCTTTCTTT,CASILLGGDTEAFF
TRBJ2-1,TRBD2,TRBV28,.,TGTGCCAGCAGTTCTCTTATACCGGGAGGTGGTAGGCAGTTCTTC,CASSSLIPGGGRQFF
TRBJ2-3,.,TRBV5-4,.,TGTGCCAGCAGCTGGGGGGAAGCCGCTAGCACAGATACGCAGTATTTT,CASSWGEAASTDTQYF
TRBJ2-1,.,TRBV11-1,.,TGTGCCAGCAGCGTACCTGAGGTCTCCTACAATGAGCAGTTCTTC,CASSVPEVSYNEQFF
TRBJ2-5,.,TRBV7-8,.,TGTGCCAGCAGCTTAGCGACTAGTATCGAGACCCAGTACTTC,CASSLATSIETQYF
TRBJ1-4,.,TRBV7-8,.,TGTGCCAGCAGTCGGGGTTTAAATGAAAAACTGTTTTTT,CASSRGLNEKLFF
TRBJ2-1,.,TRBV10-3,.,TGTGCCATCAGTGAGCCTGGGGGGGCGCGCGATGAGCAGTTCTTC,CAISEPGGARDEQFF
TRBJ2-3,.,TRBV29-1,.,TGCAGCGTTCAGGGGTACGGGGCCGGCACAGATACGCAGTATTTT,CSVQGYGAGTDTQYF
TRBJ1-2,.,TRBV12-3/TRBV12-4,.,TGTGCCAGCAGTTTTACACCGACATATGGCTACACCTTC,CASSFTPTYGYTF
TRBJ2-7,TRBD2,TRBV7-8,.,TGTGCCAGCAGCCCCGGACTAGGCAGTGTCGAGCAGTACTTC,CASSPGLGSVEQYF
TRBJ1-2,TRBD1,TRBV19,.,TGTGCCAGTAGTATCGGACAGGGCGGTGGGTATGGCTACACCTTC,CASSIGQGGGYGYTF
TRBJ1-1,.,TRBV5-5,.,TGTGCCAGCAGCTTGCAAGGACTCCATATTCCCATGAACACTGAAGCTTTCTTT,CASSLQGLHIPMNTEAFF
TRBJ1-2,TRBD1,TRBV7-3,.,TGTGCCAGCTCACAAACAGGGGGCGCGGATGGCTACACCTTC,CASSQTGGADGYTF
TRBJ1-6,TRBD1,TRBV6-4,.,TGTGCCAGCGCAAGGGACAGGGACAATTCACCCCTCCACTTT,CASARDRDNSPLHF
TRBJ1-2,.,TRBV5-1,.,TGCGCCAGCAGCTGGGCCCAGGGTCAGGATGGCTACACCTTC,CASSWAQGQDGYTF
TRBJ2-7,.,TRBV7-2,once,TGTGCCAGCAGCTTAGGACAGCATTACGAGCAGTACTTC,CASSLGQHYEQYF
TRBJ2-1,.,TRBV3-1/TRBV3-2,.,TGTGCCAGCAGCCTGGGGCGATCGATACAGGGCAATGAGCAGTTCTTC,CASSLGRSIQGNEQFF
TRBJ2-3,TRBD1,TRBV27,.,TGTGCCAGCAGTACGACAGGGGGGTGGGCAGATACGCAGTATTTT,CASSTTGGWADTQYF
TRBJ1-6,.,TRBV7-6,.,TGTGCCAGCAGCTTAGCGCAGGGCCGCTCCTATAATTCACCCCTCCACTTT,CASSLAQGRSYNSPLHF
TRBJ2-1,.,TRBV2,.,TGTGCCAGCAGTGTTGGAGTTGAGCAGTTCTTC,CASSVGVEQFF
TRBJ1-1,.,TRBV5-5,.,TGTGCCAGCAGCTTGTTACAGGACACTGAAGCTTTCTTT,CASSLLQDTEAFF
TRBJ2-7,TRBD2,TRBV5-1,.,TGCGCCAGCAGCCTAAGCGGGGGGGGCGACGAGCAGTACTTC,CASSLSGGGDEQYF
TRBJ1-4,.,TRBV5-5,.,TGTGCCAGCAGCTTGCTGGAAAAACTGTTTTTT,CASSLLEKLFF
TRBJ1-4,.,TRBV2,.,TGTGCCAGCAGTAACAGGGACCTTAATGAAAAACTGTTTTTT,CASSNRDLNEKLFF
TRBJ1-4,.,TRBV5-8,.,TGTGCCAGCAGCTTTGGGACTTGGGATGAAAAACTGTTTTTT,CASSFGTWDEKLFF
TRBJ1-2,.,TRBV6-5,.,TGTGCCAGCAGGACGGACAGAGGATATGGCTACACCTTC,CASRTDRGYGYTF